These 28 T cell receptor beta chains came from one sample sequenced in a study of T cell repertoires in cytomegalovirus infection (dated by TCRdb to between 2017 and 2020). These receptors lack a known antigen. TCRdb shows the sequencer as Illumina HiSeq 1500. The public reads were reanalyzed by TCRdb: fastp trimming at Q25, MiXCR alignment, in-frame beta chains only. Each CDR3 protein appears once, grouped with its most common genes and DNA. This sample has about 920,000 distinct CDR3 sequences in its table, and roughly 30% of those were observed once. Jointly, the top ten make up about an eighth of the sample. The treatment or condition label for this specimen denotes: in vitro stimulation with specific CMV peptide epitopes to enrich CMV-specific T cells. Source: cultured CD8+ T cells from PBMCs, taken from culture after CMV antigen stimulation. The receptors were gathered from a human donor in good health (CMV status not recorded). Some clones in this sample may be carry-over from other donors' samples.

V gene TRBV7-9 combines with J gene TRBJ1-4; no firm D call. The CDR3 contains 16 residues. In germline, CDR1 is SEHNR, CDR2 FQNEAQ (reference sequence). With 4 bases removed from V and 0 bases from J, the gap between germline ends came to 12 bases. This CDR3 reads CASSSVSISTNEKLFF. CDR3 DNA sequence: TGTGCCAGCAGCTCTGTCTCTATTTCAACTAATGAAAAACTGTTTTTT.

Of note for this clonotype: One end of the junction varies from germline; a read error may be responsible. The V call is TRBV3-1, the J call TRBJ1-1, with D unresolved. This CDR3 is built from 16 residues. Germline V gene sequence: CDR1 LGHDT, CDR2 YNNKEL (reference sequence). CDR3 region: CAGSQDLTGLETEAFF. The DNA for the CDR3 is TGTGCCGGCAGCCAAGATCTAACGGGTTTAGAAACTGAAGCTTTCTTT. Filled out from reference TRBV3-1 and TRBJ1-1, the complete variable domain reads DTAVSQTPKYLVTQMGNDKSIKCEQNLGHDTMYWYKQDSKKFLKIMFSYNNKELIINETVPNRFSPKSPDKAHLNLHINSLELGDSAVYFCAGSQDLTGLETEAFFGQGTRLTVV.

The rearrangement uses TRBV4-2 and TRBJ2-5; TRBD2 aligns across 10 bases. Germline V gene lookup returns CDR1 LGHNA and CDR2 YNFKEQ. The junction had 7 bases not matched to a gene; V was cut back by 0 bases and J by 6 bases. The CDR3 is 16 amino acids. The CDR3, as DNA: TGTGCCAGCAGCCAAGAAAGCGGGGGGGCCTGGAAGACCCAGTACTTC. This codes for CASSQESGGAWKTQYF.

In its sample, this clonotype was seen many times. This rearrangement joins TRBV7-8 to TRBJ1-5, with D tentatively TRBD1 (6 bases). The germline V gene has CDR1 SGHVS and CDR2 FQNEAQ. The CDR3 has 17 amino acids. V was cut by 2 bases and J by 7 bases, with 21 bases left in between. The CDR3 reads CASSLSGTMGKDQPQHF. Here the CDR3 DNA reads TGTGCCAGCAGCTTATCGGGGACAATGGGTAAGGACCAGCCCCAGCATTTT.

This chain joins TRBV27 and TRBJ2-3; TRBD1 agrees at 7 bases. The CDR3 covers 15 residues. V lost 5 bases to trimming and J lost 2 bases; unmatched junction nucleotides: 7. Germline CDR1 MNHEY, CDR2 SMNVEV (reference sequence). The CDR3 reads CASSARGSNTDTQYF. CDR3 coding DNA: TGTGCCAGCAGTGCCAGGGGGTCCAACACAGATACGCAGTATTTT.

The CDR3 bases are TGTGCCAGCAGCTTAGTGGGAAACAAAAACATTCAGTACTTC. Amino acid sequence: CASSLVGNKNIQYF. This chain uses TRBV11-2 with TRBJ2-4; D not certain. Germline CDR1 SGHAT, CDR2 FQNNGV. The CDR3 has 14 residues. V lost 1 base to trimming and J lost 3 bases, with 7 bases between them.

This rearrangement joins TRBV4-1 to TRBJ2-7, with a weak D call TRBD1 (6 bases). The germline V gene encodes CDR1 MGHRA and CDR2 YSYEKL. This CDR3 spans 14 amino acids. Trimming left V 4 bases short and J 3 bases short, with 13 bases between. The CDR3, as DNA: TGCGCCAGCAGCCCCCGGGACACCAACTACGAGCAGTACGTC. Translated, it gives CASSPRDTNYEQYV.

In this sample, this clonotype turned up a few times. This rearrangement joins TRBV7-9 to TRBJ2-5, with D possibly being TRBD1 or TRBD2 (7 bases each). The CDR3 consists of 16 residues. Germline-derived CDR1 and CDR2 are SEHNR and FQNEAQ (reference sequence). The ends were cut back, 5 bases at V and 5 bases at J, with 21 bases in the middle. CDR3 residues: CASSPRQGGARETQYF. In DNA, the CDR3 is TGTGCCAGCAGCCCCAGACAGGGAGGGGCCAGGGAGACCCAGTACTTC.

The V gene is TRBV27, the J gene TRBJ1-4; maybe TRBD1 (6 bases). CDR1 and CDR2 from the germline V gene are MNHEY and SMNVEV (reference sequence). CDR3 size: 15 residues. Deletions cut 5 bases from V and 6 bases from J, with 16 bases between. CDR3 loop: CASSNPMGGDEKLFF. The CDR3 coding sequence is TGTGCCAGCAGTAACCCGATGGGGGGCGATGAAAAACTGTTTTTT.

This clonotype occurred a few times. The chain recombines TRBV7-3 with TRBJ2-2, with TRBD2 as a possible D gene (6 bases). This CDR3 has 14 residues. The germline gives CDR1 SGHTA, CDR2 FQGTGA. V was pared by 3 bases and J by 4 bases, with 9 bases between. Here the CDR3 DNA reads TGTGCCAGCAGCTTTGCGGGATTCACCGGGGAGCTGTTTTTT. Its protein product is CASSFAGFTGELFF.

The sample holds many counts of this clonotype. The V gene is TRBV7-6, the J gene TRBJ2-7, with D perhaps matching TRBD1 or TRBD2 (7 bases each). Germline assignment: CDR1 SGHVS and CDR2 FNYEAQ. V lost 5 bases and J 4 bases, leaving 15 bases between the germline ends. This CDR3 has 14 residues. CDR3 DNA sequence: TGTGCCAGCAGCCCTTGGGAGGGGGCTTACGAGCAGTACTTC. Its translation: CASSPWEGAYEQYF.

The chain is built from TRBV27 and TRBJ1-2; the match to TRBD1 covers 8 bases. V trimming: 5 bases; J trimming: 7 bases; junction bases outside the gene matches: 0. In germline, CDR1 is MNHEY, CDR2 SMNVEV (reference sequence). The CDR3 runs 11 residues. The CDR3 DNA reads TGTGCCAGCAGTACAGGGGGTGGCTACACCTTC. Translating gives CASSTGGGYTF.

In the case of this clonotype: Without the conserved terminal phenylalanine or tryptophan, this CDR3 likely stems from a read error. The rearrangement uses TRBV6-1 and TRBJ2-7; D not resolved. Trimming removed 3 bases from V and 0 bases from J, with 9 bases in between. The germline V gene encodes CDR1 MNHNS and CDR2 SASEGT. This CDR3 region has 14 residues. The CDR3 DNA is TGTGCCAGCAGTGATTATGGTTACTCCTACGAGCAGTACATC. Encoded protein: CASSDYGYSYEQYI.

This chain uses TRBV20-1 with TRBJ2-1, with 9 nucleotides matching TRBD2. After removal of 5 bases from V and 4 bases from J, the junction contained 9 bases not matched to a gene. The CDR3 runs to 15 residues. Per the germline V gene, CDR1 is DFQATT and CDR2 is SNEGSKA (reference sequence). The CDR3 here is CSAPRGGGSYNEQFF. The CDR3 coding sequence is TGCAGTGCTCCCCGCGGGGGGGGATCTTACAATGAGCAGTTCTTC.

V gene TRBV20-1 combines with J gene TRBJ1-2; no clear D. This CDR3 comprises 12 residues. V dropped 5 bases and J dropped 3 bases, with 10 bases sitting between them. CDR1 DFQATT and CDR2 SNEGSKA come from the germline V gene (reference sequence). The CDR3 spells CSAVHFDYGYTF. The CDR3 region has the DNA TGCAGTGCTGTACATTTCGACTATGGCTACACCTTC.

The chain has TRBV7-4 and TRBJ1-4, with no clear D. CDR3 length: 18 amino acids. V lost 1 base to trimming and J lost 7 bases, with 22 bases between them. Germline CDR1 reads SGHVT; CDR2 reads SQSDAQ. CDR3 sequence reads: CASSLVLRLHLAGEKLFF. CDR3 DNA sequence: TGTGCCAGCAGCTTAGTGTTACGGCTTCACTTGGCCGGTGAAAAACTGTTTTTT.

The V call is TRBV2, the J call TRBJ2-7; possibly TRBD1 or TRBD2 for D (6 bases each). V lost 3 bases, J lost 2 bases, and 17 bases lay in between. This CDR3 has 16 amino acids. From germline, CDR1 is SNHLY and CDR2 FYNNEI. CDR3 sequence reads: CASSDGRTARAYEQYF. The DNA for the CDR3 is TGTGCCAGCAGTGATGGGAGGACAGCGAGGGCCTACGAGCAGTACTTC. Looking up the rest from reference TRBV2 and TRBJ2-7 gives the full variable domain: EPEVTQTPSHQVTQMGQEVILRCVPISNHLYFYWYRQILGQKVEFLVSFYNNEISEKSEIFDDQFSVERPDGSNFTLKIRSTKLEDSAMYFCASSDGRTARAYEQYFGPGTRLTVT.

V and J are TRBV7-3 and TRBJ2-3, with D perhaps matching TRBD1 (5 bases). The CDR3 totals 18 residues. Germline CDR1 and CDR2: SGHTA and FQGTGA. Trimming took off 5 bases at V and 4 bases at J, with 25 bases between the two ends. The CDR3 is CASSDSPWGAYGPDTQYF. The CDR3 region has the DNA TGTGCCAGCAGCGACTCGCCTTGGGGCGCTTACGGCCCAGATACGCAGTATTTT.

The chain carries TRBV7-9 and TRBJ2-3; a weak D match, TRBD1 (6 bases). Deletions cut 7 bases from V and 7 bases from J, with 12 bases between. CDR1 and CDR2 (germline): SEHNR, FQNEAQ (reference sequence). This CDR3 region has 12 residues. CDR3 nucleotides: TGTGCCAGCACCTCCGACAGGCATACGCAGTATTTT. Its translation is CASTSDRHTQYF.

The chain has TRBV2 and TRBJ2-7; D is uncertain. V lost 7 bases to trimming and J lost 6 bases, with 10 bases between them. Germline V lookup: CDR1 SNHLY, CDR2 FYNNEI. The CDR3 has 11 residues. The CDR3 is CASTAPLEQYV. The CDR3 DNA reads as TGTGCCAGCACCGCCCCCCTCGAGCAGTACGTC.

This rearrangement joins TRBV7-9 to TRBJ1-1, with D unclear. V was clipped by 0 bases and J by 5 bases, with 13 bases between them. Looked up from germline, CDR1 is SEHNR and CDR2 is FQNEAQ (reference sequence). This CDR3 is built from 15 residues. The DNA of the CDR3 is TGTGCCAGCAGCTTAGCAATTGGAGGAGAGACTGAAGCTTTCTTT. Translated, it gives CASSLAIGGETEAFF.

This clonotype has only a few counts. This chain connects TRBV6-6 to TRBJ2-7; the D gene is possibly TRBD2 (7 bases). The V and J ends lost 8 bases and 2 bases respectively, with 16 bases between them. The CDR3 consists of 14 residues. The germline V gene has CDR1 MNHNY and CDR2 SVGAGI (reference sequence). This chain's CDR3 is CASGGRDTTYEQYF. The CDR3 region has the DNA TGTGCCAGCGGAGGGAGGGACACGACCTACGAGCAGTACTTC.

The rearrangement joins TRBV13 to TRBJ2-7; 7 nucleotides match TRBD1. This CDR3 contains 13 residues. Trimming took 3 bases from V and 4 from J; bases not matched to a gene: 3. Germline CDR1 reads PRHDT; CDR2 reads FYEKMQ (reference sequence). The CDR3 reads CASSFDRVYEQYF. CDR3 bases: TGTGCCAGCAGCTTCGACAGGGTTTACGAGCAGTACTTC.

In this sample, this clonotype turned up many times. The chain is built from TRBV12-3 or TRBV12-4 and TRBJ1-1; D may be TRBD1 (6 bases). CDR3 length: 15 amino acids. The V and J ends lost 3 bases and 11 bases respectively, with 22 bases between them. The CDR3 bases are TGTGCCAGCAGTTTGACCCACAGGGTTGGGACAAGGGCTTTCTTT. Translation: CASSLTHRVGTRAFF.

This clonotype was picked up a small number of times. The CDR3 DNA reads TGCGCCAGCAGCTTCCGACTAGCGGGACAATACAATGAGCAGTTCTTC. This codes for CASSFRLAGQYNEQFF. The V gene is TRBV4-1, the J gene TRBJ2-1; 11 nucleotides line up with TRBD2. CDR1 MGHRA and CDR2 YSYEKL come from the germline V gene. CDR3 length: 16 amino acids. Trimming removed 5 bases from V and 4 bases from J; junction bases left unmatched: 7.

V is TRBV13 and J is TRBJ1-1; TRBD1 is a possible D gene (6 bases). V shed 0 bases and J shed 3 bases, with 14 bases lying between them. Germline assignment: CDR1 PRHDT and CDR2 FYEKMQ (reference sequence). The CDR3 has 16 amino acids. The CDR3 nucleotides read TGTGCCAGCAGCTTAGGGTTTAACAGGGCTGACACTGAAGCTTTCTTT. Protein product: CASSLGFNRADTEAFF.

V is TRBV19 and J is TRBJ2-3, with 12 bases identical to TRBD2. The germline V gene has CDR1 LNHDA and CDR2 SQIVND (reference sequence). The CDR3 length is 16 residues. V shed 3 bases, J shed 6 bases, and the junction held 7 bases outside the gene matches. CDR3 sequence reads: CASSIGLAGSKDTQYF. CDR3 coding DNA: TGTGCCAGTAGTATTGGACTAGCGGGATCGAAGGATACGCAGTATTTT.

The chain recombines TRBV5-1 with TRBJ1-2, with D possibly being TRBD1 (6 bases). CDR3 length equals 15 residues. V gave up 2 bases and J gave up 1 base, with 12 bases separating them. Germline V CDR1 and CDR2: SGHRS, YFSETQ. The CDR3 protein is CASSLETGVNYGYTF. Here the CDR3 DNA reads TGCGCCAGCAGCTTAGAGACAGGAGTTAACTATGGCTACACCTTC.